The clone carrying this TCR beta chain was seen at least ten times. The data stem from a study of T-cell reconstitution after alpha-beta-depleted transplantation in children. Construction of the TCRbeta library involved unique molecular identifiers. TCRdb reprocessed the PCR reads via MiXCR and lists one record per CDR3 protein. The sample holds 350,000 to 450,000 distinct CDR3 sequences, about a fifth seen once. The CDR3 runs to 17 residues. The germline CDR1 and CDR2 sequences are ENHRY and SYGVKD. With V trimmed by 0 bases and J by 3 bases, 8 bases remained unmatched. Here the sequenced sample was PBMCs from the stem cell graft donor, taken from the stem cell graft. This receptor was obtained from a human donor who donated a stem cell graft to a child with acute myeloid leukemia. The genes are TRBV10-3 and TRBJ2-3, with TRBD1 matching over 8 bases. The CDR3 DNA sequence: TGTGCCATCAGTGAGTCGACTCAGGGGGCGAGGACAGATACGCAGTATTTT. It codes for CAISESTQGARTDTQYF.